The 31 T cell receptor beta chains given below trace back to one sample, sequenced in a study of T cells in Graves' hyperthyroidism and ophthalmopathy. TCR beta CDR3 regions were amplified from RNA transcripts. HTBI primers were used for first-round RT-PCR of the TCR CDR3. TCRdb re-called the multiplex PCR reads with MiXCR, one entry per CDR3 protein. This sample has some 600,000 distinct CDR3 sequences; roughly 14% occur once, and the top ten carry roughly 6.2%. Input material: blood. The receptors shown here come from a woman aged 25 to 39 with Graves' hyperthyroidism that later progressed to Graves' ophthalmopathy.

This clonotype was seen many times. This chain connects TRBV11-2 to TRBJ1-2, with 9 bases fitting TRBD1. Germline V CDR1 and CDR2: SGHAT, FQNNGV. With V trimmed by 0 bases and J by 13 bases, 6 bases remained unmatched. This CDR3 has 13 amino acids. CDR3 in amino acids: CASSLEVQGALTF. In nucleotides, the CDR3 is TGTGCCAGCAGCTTAGAAGTACAGGGGGCACTCACCTTC.

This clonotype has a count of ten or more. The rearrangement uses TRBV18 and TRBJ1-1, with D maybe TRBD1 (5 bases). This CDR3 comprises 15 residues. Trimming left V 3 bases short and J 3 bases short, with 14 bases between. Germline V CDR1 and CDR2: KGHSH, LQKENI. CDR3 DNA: TGTGCCAGCTCACCCGGGGGGGAATCGTACACTGAAGCTTTCTTT. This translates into CASSPGGESYTEAFF. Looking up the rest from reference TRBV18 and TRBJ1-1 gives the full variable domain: NAGVMQNPRHLVRRRGQEARLRCSPMKGHSHVYWYRQLPEEGLKFMVYLQKENIIDESGMPKERFSAEFPKEGPSILRIQQVVRGDSAAYFCASSPGGESYTEAFFGQGTRLTVV.

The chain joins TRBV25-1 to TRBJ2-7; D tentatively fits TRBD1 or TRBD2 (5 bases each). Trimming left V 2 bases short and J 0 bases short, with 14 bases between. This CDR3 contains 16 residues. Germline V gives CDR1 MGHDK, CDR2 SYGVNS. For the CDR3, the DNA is TGTGCCAGCAGTGAACACGGGACCGGCAGCTCCTACGAGCAGTACTTC. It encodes CASSEHGTGSSYEQYF.

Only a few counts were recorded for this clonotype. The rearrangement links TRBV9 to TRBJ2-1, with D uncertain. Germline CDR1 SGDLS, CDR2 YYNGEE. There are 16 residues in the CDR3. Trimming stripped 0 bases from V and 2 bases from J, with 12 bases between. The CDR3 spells CASSVGSSTAYNEQFF. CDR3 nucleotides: TGTGCCAGCAGCGTAGGAAGTAGCACGGCCTACAATGAGCAGTTCTTC.

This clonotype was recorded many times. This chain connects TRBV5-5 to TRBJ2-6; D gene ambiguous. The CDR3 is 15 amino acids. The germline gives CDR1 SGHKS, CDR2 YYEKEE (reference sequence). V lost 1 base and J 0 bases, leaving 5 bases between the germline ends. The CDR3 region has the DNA TGTGCCAGCAGCTTGTCTGTCTCTGGGGCCAACGTCCTGACTTTC. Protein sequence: CASSLSVSGANVLTF.

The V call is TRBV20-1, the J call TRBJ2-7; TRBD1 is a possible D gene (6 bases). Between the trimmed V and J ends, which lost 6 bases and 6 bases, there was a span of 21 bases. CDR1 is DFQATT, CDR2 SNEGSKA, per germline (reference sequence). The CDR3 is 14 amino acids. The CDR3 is CSAQPATTGSEQYF. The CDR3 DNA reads TGCAGTGCCCAACCCGCCACTACAGGGTCCGAGCAGTACTTC.

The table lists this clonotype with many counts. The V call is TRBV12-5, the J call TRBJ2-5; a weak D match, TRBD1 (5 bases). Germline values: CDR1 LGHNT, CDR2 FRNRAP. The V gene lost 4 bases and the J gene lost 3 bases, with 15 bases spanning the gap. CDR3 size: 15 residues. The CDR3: CASGSSYGAEETQYF. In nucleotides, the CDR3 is TGTGCTAGTGGTTCCTCCTATGGGGCCGAAGAGACCCAGTACTTC.

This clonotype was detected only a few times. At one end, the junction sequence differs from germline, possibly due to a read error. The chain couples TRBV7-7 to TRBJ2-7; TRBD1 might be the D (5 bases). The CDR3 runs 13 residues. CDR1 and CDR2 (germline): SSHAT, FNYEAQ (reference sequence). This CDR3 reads CASSPQQGGEQYF. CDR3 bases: TGTGCTAGCAGCCCCCAGCAGGGCGGCGAGCAGTACTTC.

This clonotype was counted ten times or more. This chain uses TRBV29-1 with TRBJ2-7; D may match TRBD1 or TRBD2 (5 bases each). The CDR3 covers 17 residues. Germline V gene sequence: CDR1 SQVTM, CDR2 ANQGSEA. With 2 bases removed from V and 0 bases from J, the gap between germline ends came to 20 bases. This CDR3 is CSVESRNRGAGSYEQYF. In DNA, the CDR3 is TGCAGCGTTGAATCGCGAAATCGGGGCGCGGGCTCCTACGAGCAGTACTTC.

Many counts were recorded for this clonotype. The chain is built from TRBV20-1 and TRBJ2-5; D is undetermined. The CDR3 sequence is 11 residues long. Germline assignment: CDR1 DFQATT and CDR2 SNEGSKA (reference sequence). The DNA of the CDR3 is TGCAGCGCCTGGGTGGGGGAGACCCAGTACTTC. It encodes CSAWVGETQYF.

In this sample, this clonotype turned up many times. The CDR3 loop reads CASSLAREDEQYF. CDR3 DNA sequence: TGTGCCAGCAGCTTAGCTCGGGAGGACGAGCAGTACTTC. The chain carries TRBV7-9 and TRBJ2-7, with TRBD2 matching over 7 bases. CDR1 SEHNR and CDR2 FQNEAQ come from the germline V gene (reference sequence). J was trimmed by 5 bases and V by 0 bases; bases with no gene match: 1. This CDR3 is built from 13 residues.

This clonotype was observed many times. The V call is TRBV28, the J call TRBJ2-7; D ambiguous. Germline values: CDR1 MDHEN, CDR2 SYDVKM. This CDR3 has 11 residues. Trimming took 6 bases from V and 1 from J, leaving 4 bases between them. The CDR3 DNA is TGTGCCAGCAGACGATCCTACGAGCAGTACTTC. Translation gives CASRRSYEQYF.

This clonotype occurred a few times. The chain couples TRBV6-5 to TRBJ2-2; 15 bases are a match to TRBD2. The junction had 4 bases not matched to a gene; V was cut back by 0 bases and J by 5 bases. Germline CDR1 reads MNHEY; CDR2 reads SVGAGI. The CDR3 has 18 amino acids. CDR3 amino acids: CASSYSGLAGGGTGELFF. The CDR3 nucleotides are TGTGCCAGCAGTTACTCGGGACTAGCGGGAGGCGGGACCGGGGAGCTGTTTTTT.

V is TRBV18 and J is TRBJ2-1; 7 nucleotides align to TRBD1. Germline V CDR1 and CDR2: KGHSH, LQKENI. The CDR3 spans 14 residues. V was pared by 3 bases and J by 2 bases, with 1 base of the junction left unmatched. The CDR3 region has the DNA TGTGCCAGCTCACCGACAGGGCCCTACAATGAGCAGTTCTTC. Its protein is CASSPTGPYNEQFF. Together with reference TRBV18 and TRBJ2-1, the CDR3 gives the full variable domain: NAGVMQNPRHLVRRRGQEARLRCSPMKGHSHVYWYRQLPEEGLKFMVYLQKENIIDESGMPKERFSAEFPKEGPSILRIQQVVRGDSAAYFCASSPTGPYNEQFFGPGTRLTVL.

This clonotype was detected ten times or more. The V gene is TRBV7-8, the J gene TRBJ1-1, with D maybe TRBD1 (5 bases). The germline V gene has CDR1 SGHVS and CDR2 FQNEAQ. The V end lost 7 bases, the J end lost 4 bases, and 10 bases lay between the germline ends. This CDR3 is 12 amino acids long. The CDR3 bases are TGTGCCAGCACCCTGGGGGGCACTGAAGCTTTCTTT. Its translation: CASTLGGTEAFF.

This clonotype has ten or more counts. The CDR3 sequence is CASSFFTEAFF. The CDR3, as DNA: TGTGCCAGCAGTTTTTTTACTGAAGCTTTCTTT. The rearrangement joins TRBV28 to TRBJ1-1; D gene uncertain. This CDR3 is built from 11 residues. Germline V gene sequence: CDR1 MDHEN, CDR2 SYDVKM. V lost 3 bases and J 5 bases, leaving 4 bases between the germline ends.

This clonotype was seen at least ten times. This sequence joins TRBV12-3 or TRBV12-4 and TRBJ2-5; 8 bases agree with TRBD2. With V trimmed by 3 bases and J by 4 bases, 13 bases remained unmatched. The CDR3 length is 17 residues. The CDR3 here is CASSFGLAGSGSETQYF. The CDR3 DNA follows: TGTGCCAGCAGTTTCGGGCTAGCGGGTTCGGGGTCAGAGACCCAGTACTTC.

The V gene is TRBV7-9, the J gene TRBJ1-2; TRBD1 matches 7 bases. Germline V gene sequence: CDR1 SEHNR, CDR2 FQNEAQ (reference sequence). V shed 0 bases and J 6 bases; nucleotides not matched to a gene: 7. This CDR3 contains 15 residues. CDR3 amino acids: CASSLALAGGDGYTF. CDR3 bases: TGTGCCAGCAGCTTAGCGCTGGCAGGGGGAGATGGCTACACCTTC. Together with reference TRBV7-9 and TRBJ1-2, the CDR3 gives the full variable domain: DTGVSQNPRHKITKRGQNVTFRCDPISEHNRLYWYRQTLGQGPEFLTYFQNEAQLEKSRLLSDRFSAERPKGSFSTLEIQRTEQGDSAMYLCASSLALAGGDGYTFGSGTRLTVV.

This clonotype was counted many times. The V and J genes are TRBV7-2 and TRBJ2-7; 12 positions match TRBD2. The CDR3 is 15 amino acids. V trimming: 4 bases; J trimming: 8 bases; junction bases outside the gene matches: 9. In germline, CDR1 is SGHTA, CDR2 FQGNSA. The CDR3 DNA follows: TGTGCCAGCAGCTCTAGGGGGACTAGCGGGCGTCAGCAGTACTTC. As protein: CASSSRGTSGRQQYF.

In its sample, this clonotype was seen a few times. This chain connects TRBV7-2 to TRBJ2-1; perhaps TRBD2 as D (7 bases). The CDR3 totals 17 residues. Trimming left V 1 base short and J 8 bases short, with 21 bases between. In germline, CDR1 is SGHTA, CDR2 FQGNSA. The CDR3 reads CASSLERGGGVGDEQFF. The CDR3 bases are TGTGCCAGCAGCTTAGAGCGAGGAGGGGGGGTAGGGGATGAGCAGTTCTTC.

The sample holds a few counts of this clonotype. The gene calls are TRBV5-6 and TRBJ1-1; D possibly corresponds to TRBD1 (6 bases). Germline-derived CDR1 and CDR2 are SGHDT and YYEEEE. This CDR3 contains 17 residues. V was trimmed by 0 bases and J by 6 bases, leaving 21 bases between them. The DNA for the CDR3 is TGTGCCAGCAGCTTGGCCCCTGGTGCGGGGGCCAGCTCTGAAGCTTTCTTT. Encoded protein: CASSLAPGAGASSEAFF.

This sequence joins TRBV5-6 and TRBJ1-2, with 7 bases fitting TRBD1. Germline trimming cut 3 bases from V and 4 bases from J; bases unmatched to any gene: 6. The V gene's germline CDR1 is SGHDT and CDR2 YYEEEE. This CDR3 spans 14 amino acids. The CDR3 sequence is CASSSDRVGYGYTF. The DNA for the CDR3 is TGTGCCAGCAGCTCTGACAGGGTTGGCTATGGCTACACCTTC.

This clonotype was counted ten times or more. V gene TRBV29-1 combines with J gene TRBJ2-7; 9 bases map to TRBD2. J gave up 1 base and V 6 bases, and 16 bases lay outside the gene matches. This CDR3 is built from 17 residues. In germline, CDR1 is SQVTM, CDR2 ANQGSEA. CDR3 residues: CSVDPRGGRDFSYEQYF. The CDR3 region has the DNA TGCAGCGTCGACCCGAGGGGCGGGAGGGATTTTTCCTACGAGCAGTACTTC.

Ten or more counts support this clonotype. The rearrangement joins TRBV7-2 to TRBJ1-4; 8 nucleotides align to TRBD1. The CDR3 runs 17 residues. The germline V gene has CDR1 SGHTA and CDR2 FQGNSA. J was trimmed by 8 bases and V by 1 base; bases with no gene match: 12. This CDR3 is CASSLGPGDRGNEKLFF. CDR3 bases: TGTGCCAGCAGCTTAGGTCCGGGAGACAGGGGAAACGAAAAACTGTTTTTT.

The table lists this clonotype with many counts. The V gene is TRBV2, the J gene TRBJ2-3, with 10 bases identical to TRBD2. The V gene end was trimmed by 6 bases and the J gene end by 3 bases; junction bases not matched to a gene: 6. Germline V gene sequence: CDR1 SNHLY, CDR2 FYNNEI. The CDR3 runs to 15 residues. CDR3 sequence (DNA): TGTGCCAGCAGAGCCGGGACTAGCGAGACAGATACGCAGTATTTT. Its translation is CASRAGTSETDTQYF.

CDR3 protein: CASSYSPRGRGYEQFF. CDR3 coding DNA: TGTGCCAGCAGTTACTCGCCGCGGGGAAGAGGCTATGAGCAGTTCTTC. The chain couples TRBV2 to TRBJ2-1, with a possible D match to TRBD2 (6 bases). Between the trimmed V and J ends, which lost 5 bases and 8 bases, there was a span of 22 bases. The CDR3 extends over 16 amino acids. The germline V gene has CDR1 SNHLY and CDR2 FYNNEI.

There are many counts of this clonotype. The CDR3 nucleotides read TGTGCCTGGAACTCCGGGACAGGGCCTAGTGGCTACACCTTC. Translation gives CAWNSGTGPSGYTF. The J gene is TRBJ1-2, the V gene TRBV30; 9 bases line up with TRBD1. V was clipped by 4 bases and J by 7 bases; unmatched bases: 10. Germline assignment: CDR1 GTSNPN and CDR2 SVGIG (reference sequence). The CDR3 is made up of 14 amino acids. The complete variable domain, with remaining parts taken from reference TRBV30 and TRBJ1-2, reads SQTIHQWPATLVQPVGSPLSLECTVEGTSNPNLYWYRQAAGRGLQLLFYSVGIGQISSEVPQNLSASRPQDRQFILSSKKLLLSDSGFYLCAWNSGTGPSGYTFGSGTRLTVV.

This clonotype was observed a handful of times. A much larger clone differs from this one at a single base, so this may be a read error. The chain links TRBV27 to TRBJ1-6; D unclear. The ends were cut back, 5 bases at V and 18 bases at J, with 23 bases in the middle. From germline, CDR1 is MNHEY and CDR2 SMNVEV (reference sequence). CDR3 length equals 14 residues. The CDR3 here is CASSPSQIDRAPHF. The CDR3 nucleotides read TGTGCCAGCAGTCCCTCTCAGATTGATCGGGCCCCCCACTTT.

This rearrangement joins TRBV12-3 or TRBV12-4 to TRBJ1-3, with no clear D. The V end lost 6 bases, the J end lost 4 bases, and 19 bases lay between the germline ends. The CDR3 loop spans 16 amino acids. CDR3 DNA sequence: TGTGCCAGCAGCCACCGACTGGGGATGACGGGAAACACCATATATTTT. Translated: CASSHRLGMTGNTIYF.

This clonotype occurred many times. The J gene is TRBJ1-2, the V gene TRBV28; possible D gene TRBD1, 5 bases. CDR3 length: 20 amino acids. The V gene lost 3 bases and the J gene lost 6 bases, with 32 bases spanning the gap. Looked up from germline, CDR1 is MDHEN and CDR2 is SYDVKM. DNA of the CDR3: TGTGCCAGCAGTTTGAAATTTGTGGGACCCATTGGGTTGGGGCTCCATGGCTACACCTTC. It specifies CASSLKFVGPIGLGLHGYTF.

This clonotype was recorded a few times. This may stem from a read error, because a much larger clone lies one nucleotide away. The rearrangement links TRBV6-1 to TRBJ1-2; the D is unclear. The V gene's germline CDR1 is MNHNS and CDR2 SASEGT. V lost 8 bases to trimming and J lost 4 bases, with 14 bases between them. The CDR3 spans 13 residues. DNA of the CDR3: TGTGCCAGCGCGGGAAAGGCTGTCTATGGCTACACCTTC. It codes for CASAGKAVYGYTF.